Listed below are T cell receptor beta chains from one sample, sequenced in a study of identical twins. TCRdb re-called the 5' RACE reads with MiXCR, one entry per CDR3 protein. The data contain hundreds of thousands of distinct CDR3 sequences, over 9% of them singletons. The data were also submitted as part of a second study, on yellow fever vaccine responses in identical twins.

Sequenced: PBMCs. The source is a woman younger than 35 in good health. The CDR3 runs from the conserved cysteine through the conserved F or W. A D gene is named only where the DNA matches it firmly. Clone size is given for some rows only: seen once, a few or many times, or a class if the clone is expanded.

abundance: few; d_gene: TRBD1; v_gene: TRBV29-1; j_gene: TRBJ2-5; CDR3aa: CSALQGAWETQYF; CDR3nt: TGCAGCGCACTCCAGGGGGCGTGGGAGACCCAGTACTTC
abundance: .; d_gene: TRBD1; v_gene: TRBV6-4; j_gene: TRBJ2-2; CDR3aa: CASSEGQGYTGELFF; CDR3nt: TGTGCCAGCAGTGAGGGACAGGGATACACCGGGGAGCTGTTTTTT
abundance: .; d_gene: .; v_gene: TRBV5-1; j_gene: TRBJ2-3; CDR3aa: CASSLGGSDTDTQYF; CDR3nt: TGCGCCAGCAGCTTGGGGGGGTCTGACACAGATACGCAGTATTTT
abundance: few; d_gene: .; v_gene: TRBV5-1; j_gene: TRBJ2-7; CDR3aa: CASRPHEQGYEQYF; CDR3nt: TGCGCCAGCAGGCCGCATGAGCAGGGCTACGAGCAGTACTTC
abundance: many; d_gene: .; v_gene: TRBV29-1; j_gene: TRBJ2-7; CDR3aa: CSVEGSSYEQYF; CDR3nt: TGCAGCGTTGAGGGTAGCTCCTACGAGCAGTACTTC
abundance: few; d_gene: TRBD2; v_gene: TRBV5-1; j_gene: TRBJ2-1; CDR3aa: CASSWPVAGMSSYNEQFF; CDR3nt: TGCGCCAGCAGCTGGCCGGTAGCGGGAATGAGCTCCTACAATGAGCAGTTCTTC
abundance: .; d_gene: .; v_gene: TRBV5-6; j_gene: TRBJ2-3; CDR3aa: CASSLETVKGTDTQYF; CDR3nt: TGTGCCAGCAGCTTGGAGACTGTGAAAGGCACAGATACGCAGTATTTT
abundance: few; d_gene: .; v_gene: TRBV7-8; j_gene: TRBJ2-4; CDR3aa: CASSLRPLAKNIQYF; CDR3nt: TGTGCCAGCAGCTTGAGACCTCTAGCCAAAAACATTCAGTACTTC
abundance: few; d_gene: .; v_gene: TRBV10-3; j_gene: TRBJ2-1; CDR3aa: CAISVGGSADEQFF; CDR3nt: TGTGCCATCAGTGTTGGGGGGAGCGCCGATGAGCAGTTCTTC
abundance: few; d_gene: .; v_gene: TRBV18; j_gene: TRBJ2-4; CDR3aa: CASSPQSQNIQYF; CDR3nt: TGTGCCAGCTCACCACAGTCCCAAAACATTCAGTACTTC
abundance: .; d_gene: .; v_gene: TRBV11-3; j_gene: TRBJ1-5; CDR3aa: CASSLGNAGGASNQPQHF; CDR3nt: TGTGCCAGCAGCTTAGGCAACGCCGGGGGGGCTAGCAATCAGCCCCAGCATTTT
abundance: few; d_gene: TRBD2; v_gene: TRBV11-2; j_gene: TRBJ2-1; CDR3aa: CASSLGERGGNEQFF; CDR3nt: TGTGCCAGCAGCTTAGGAGAGCGGGGGGGGAATGAGCAGTTCTTC
abundance: few; d_gene: TRBD1; v_gene: TRBV12-3/TRBV12-4; j_gene: TRBJ2-1; CDR3aa: CASNNHRDRGLLNEQFF; CDR3nt: TGTGCCAGCAATAACCACCGGGACAGGGGGCTTCTGAATGAGCAGTTCTTC
abundance: .; d_gene: .; v_gene: TRBV10-3; j_gene: TRBJ2-4; CDR3aa: CAISEKTGLAKNIQYF; CDR3nt: TGTGCCATCAGTGAGAAGACGGGTCTAGCCAAAAACATTCAGTACTTC
abundance: few; d_gene: TRBD2; v_gene: TRBV5-1; j_gene: TRBJ2-1; CDR3aa: CASSLAREVHNEQFF; CDR3nt: TGCGCCAGCAGCTTGGCGCGGGAGGTCCACAATGAGCAGTTCTTC
abundance: few; d_gene: TRBD1; v_gene: TRBV11-2; j_gene: TRBJ2-1; CDR3aa: CASSWAGTGVNEQFF; CDR3nt: TGTGCCAGCAGCTGGGCCGGGACAGGGGTTAATGAGCAGTTCTTC
abundance: many; d_gene: .; v_gene: TRBV20-1; j_gene: TRBJ1-4; CDR3aa: CSARGRPHQKLFF; CDR3nt: TGCAGTGCTAGGGGCCGCCCGCACCAAAAACTGTTTTTT
abundance: .; d_gene: .; v_gene: TRBV12-3/TRBV12-4; j_gene: TRBJ2-2; CDR3aa: CASRLGYIYTGELFF; CDR3nt: TGTGCCAGCAGATTGGGGTACATTTACACCGGGGAGCTGTTTTTT